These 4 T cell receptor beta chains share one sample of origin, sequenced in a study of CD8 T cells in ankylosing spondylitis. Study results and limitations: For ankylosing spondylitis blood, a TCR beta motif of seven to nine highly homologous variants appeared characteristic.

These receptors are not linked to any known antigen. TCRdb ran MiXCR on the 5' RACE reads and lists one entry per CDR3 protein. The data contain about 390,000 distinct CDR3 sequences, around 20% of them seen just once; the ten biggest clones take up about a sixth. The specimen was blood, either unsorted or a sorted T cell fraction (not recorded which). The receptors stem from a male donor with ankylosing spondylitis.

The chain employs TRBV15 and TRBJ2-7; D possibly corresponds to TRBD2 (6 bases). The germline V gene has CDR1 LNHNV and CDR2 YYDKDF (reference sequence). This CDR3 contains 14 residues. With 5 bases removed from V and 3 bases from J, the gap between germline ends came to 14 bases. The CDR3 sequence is CATSPLRDGYEQYF. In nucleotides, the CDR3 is TGTGCCACCAGCCCCCTGCGGGACGGCTACGAGCAGTACTTC. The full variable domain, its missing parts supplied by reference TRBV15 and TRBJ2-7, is DAMVIQNPRYQVTQFGKPVTLSCSQTLNHNVMYWYQQKSSQAPKLLFHYYDKDFNNEADTPDNFQSRRPNTSFCFLDIRSPGLGDTAMYLCATSPLRDGYEQYFGPGTRLTVT.

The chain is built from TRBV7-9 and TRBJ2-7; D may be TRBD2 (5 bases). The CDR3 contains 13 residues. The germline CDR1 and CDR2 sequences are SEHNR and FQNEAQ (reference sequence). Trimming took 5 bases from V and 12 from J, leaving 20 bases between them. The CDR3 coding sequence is TGTGCCAGCAGCCGAAGCGGAGGTAGTCTTCCGTACTTC. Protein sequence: CASSRSGGSLPYF.

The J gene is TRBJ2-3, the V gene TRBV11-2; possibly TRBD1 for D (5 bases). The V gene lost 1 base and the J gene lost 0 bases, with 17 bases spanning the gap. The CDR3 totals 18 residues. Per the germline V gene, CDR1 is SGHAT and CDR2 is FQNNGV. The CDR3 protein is CASSLGPSVTASTDTQYF. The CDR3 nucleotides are TGTGCCAGCAGCTTAGGTCCCAGTGTGACAGCTAGCACAGATACGCAGTATTTT. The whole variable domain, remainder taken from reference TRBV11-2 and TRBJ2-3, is EAGVAQSPRYKIIEKRQSVAFWCNPISGHATLYWYQQILGQGPKLLIQFQNNGVVDDSQLPKDRFSAERLKGVDSTLKIQPAKLEDSAVYLCASSLGPSVTASTDTQYFGPGTRLTVL.

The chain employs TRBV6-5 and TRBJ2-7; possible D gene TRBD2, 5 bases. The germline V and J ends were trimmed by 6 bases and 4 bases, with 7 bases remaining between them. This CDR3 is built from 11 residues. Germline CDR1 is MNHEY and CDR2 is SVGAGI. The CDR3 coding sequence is TGTGCCAGCAGGCTAGCATACGAGCAGTACTTC. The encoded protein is CASRLAYEQYF.